The 29 T cell receptor beta chains reported below all come from one sample, sequenced in a study of Graves' ophthalmopathy and Graves' hyperthyroidism. Using RNA transcripts, the TCR beta CDR3 regions were amplified. HTBI primers were employed in first-round RT-PCR, then a second-round multiplex PCR followed. One entry per CDR3 protein results from TCRdb running MiXCR on the multiplex PCR reads. This sample carries around 400,000 distinct CDR3 sequences, 21% of them seen once, and the ten largest clones take approximately 3.2%. Sequencing input: peripheral blood. The receptor set was obtained from a woman under 30 with stable Graves' hyperthyroidism.

This clonotype was detected ten times or more. The V gene is TRBV6-2 or TRBV6-3, the J gene TRBJ1-1; the D gene is possibly TRBD1 (6 bases). Trimming stripped 7 bases from V and 3 bases from J, with 18 bases between. The CDR3 is 15 amino acids. In germline, CDR1 is MNHEY, CDR2 SVGEGT. CDR3 bases: TGTGCCAGCACCCCGAGGACAGTAATTTACACTGAAGCTTTCTTT. It is translated as CASTPRTVIYTEAFF.

The chain carries TRBV30 and TRBJ2-5; TRBD2 is a possible D gene (5 bases). The CDR3 covers 13 residues. Germline CDR1 GTSNPN, CDR2 SVGIG (reference sequence). V lost 5 bases to trimming and J lost 5 bases, with 15 bases between them. CDR3 in DNA: TGTGCCTGGGGCGGGCGGCGGCGTGAGACCCAGTACTTC. This encodes CAWGGRRRETQYF.

This clonotype has ten or more counts. This CDR3 reads CASRPRVRRTEAFF. The CDR3 region has the DNA TGTGCCAGCAGACCCAGGGTAAGGAGAACTGAAGCTTTCTTT. The chain carries TRBV28 and TRBJ1-1; TRBD1 might be the D (5 bases). The CDR3 has 14 amino acids. The V end was cut by 6 bases, the J end by 5 bases, with 16 bases between. The germline V gene encodes CDR1 MDHEN and CDR2 SYDVKM.

V is TRBV20-1 and J is TRBJ2-2, with D perhaps matching TRBD1 or TRBD2 (5 bases each). Trimming took 3 bases from V and 4 from J, leaving 15 bases between them. CDR3 length: 15 amino acids. Looked up from germline, CDR1 is DFQATT and CDR2 is SNEGSKA (reference sequence). The CDR3 DNA reads TGCAGTGCTAGTCGAGGGACCCCGGGCACCGGGGAGCTGTTTTTT. This codes for CSASRGTPGTGELFF.

To note about this clonotype: A junction boundary mismatches the germline segment, possibly from a read error. DNA for the CDR3: TGTGCCAGCAGTTTATGGACAGCCGTGGGCAAAAACATTAAGTACTTC. Its protein product is CASSLWTAVGKNIKYF. This chain joins TRBV28 and TRBJ2-4, with TRBD1 as a possible D gene (5 bases). CDR3 size: 16 residues. Germline V lookup: CDR1 MDHEN, CDR2 SYDVKM.

This clonotype appeared a few times. The chain recombines TRBV20-1 with TRBJ2-7; 9 nucleotides line up with TRBD2. Germline CDR1 reads DFQATT; CDR2 reads SNEGSKA (reference sequence). V lost 2 bases and J lost 7; bases outside the gene matches: 9. The CDR3 spans 14 residues. The CDR3 sequence is CSARWAGGPREQYF. CDR3 nucleotide sequence: TGCAGTGCTAGATGGGCGGGAGGGCCTCGGGAGCAGTACTTC.

This clonotype appeared many times. The chain uses TRBV10-3 and TRBJ2-7; no clear D gene. V was trimmed by 9 bases and J by 0 bases, leaving 9 bases between them. The CDR3 is made up of 12 amino acids. Germline lookup yields CDR1 ENHRY and CDR2 SYGVKD. Here the CDR3 reads CAIMDGSYEQYF. In DNA, the CDR3 is TGTGCCATTATGGACGGCTCCTACGAGCAGTACTTC.

This clonotype has a count of ten or more. The chain combines TRBV30 with TRBJ2-7; D remains ambiguous. Germline V gives CDR1 GTSNPN, CDR2 SVGIG (reference sequence). CDR3 length: 13 amino acids. Deletions cut 6 bases from V and 2 bases from J, with 14 bases between. CDR3 region: CACLKASTYEQYF. The DNA of the CDR3 is TGTGCCTGCCTAAAGGCATCAACCTACGAGCAGTACTTC.

This clonotype was detected once. The V call is TRBV6-5, the J call TRBJ2-5; tentative D call: TRBD2 (6 bases). Between the trimmed V and J ends, which lost 6 bases and 9 bases, there was a span of 20 bases. Germline V gene data show CDR1 as MNHEY and CDR2 as SVGAGI. The CDR3 extends over 14 amino acids. The CDR3 coding sequence is TGTGCCAGCAGCTACCAGACTAGTTCAAGGGCCCAGTACTTC. This translates into CASSYQTSSRAQYF.

There are many counts of this clonotype. The gene calls are TRBV9 and TRBJ2-4; no reliable D call. The V end lost 0 bases, the J end lost 4 bases, and 14 bases lay between the germline ends. Germline V CDR1 and CDR2: SGDLS, YYNGEE. This CDR3 is built from 16 residues. CDR3 nucleotide sequence: TGTGCCAGCAGCGTAGATGTGGGCACCACGAAAAACATTCAGTACTTC. This encodes CASSVDVGTTKNIQYF.

This clonotype appeared many times. The V gene is TRBV6-4, the J gene TRBJ1-3; no definite D call. The V gene lost 0 bases and the J gene lost 4 bases, with 22 bases spanning the gap. Germline V lookup: CDR1 MRHNA, CDR2 SNTAGT. There are 19 residues in the CDR3. CDR3 sequence: CASSDSTWRGIRLGNTIYF. CDR3 coding DNA: TGTGCCAGCAGTGACTCGACTTGGCGGGGAATTAGATTAGGAAACACCATATATTTT.

This clonotype was counted many times. This chain uses TRBV18 with TRBJ1-1, with 8 bases matching TRBD1. CDR3 length equals 15 residues. CDR1 KGHSH and CDR2 LQKENI come from the germline V gene. Trimming removed 3 bases from V and 5 bases from J; junction bases left unmatched: 8. This CDR3 reads CASSPGRTGRTEAFF. The CDR3 region has the DNA TGTGCCAGCTCACCCGGACGGACAGGGCGGACTGAAGCTTTCTTT. Variable domain in full (rest from reference TRBV18 and TRBJ1-1): NAGVMQNPRHLVRRRGQEARLRCSPMKGHSHVYWYRQLPEEGLKFMVYLQKENIIDESGMPKERFSAEFPKEGPSILRIQQVVRGDSAAYFCASSPGRTGRTEAFFGQGTRLTVV.

This rearrangement joins TRBV20-1 to TRBJ2-7; possible D gene TRBD1, 5 bases. The ends were cut back, 6 bases at V and 2 bases at J, with 17 bases in the middle. The CDR3 is made up of 14 amino acids. Germline assignment: CDR1 DFQATT and CDR2 SNEGSKA (reference sequence). The CDR3 nucleotides read TGCAGTGCAAGGACACCACCGACAGCCTACGAGCAGTACTTC. It is translated as CSARTPPTAYEQYF.

Many counts were recorded for this clonotype. The V and J genes are TRBV24-1 and TRBJ1-2; D call uncertain. The germline V gene has CDR1 KGHDR and CDR2 SFDVKD. This CDR3 is built from 13 residues. Between the trimmed V and J ends, which lost 3 bases and 6 bases, there was a span of 10 bases. The CDR3 DNA reads TGTGCCACCAGTGATCGTCACTCGAATGGCTACACCTTC. Its translation is CATSDRHSNGYTF.

The table lists this clonotype with many counts. J is TRBJ2-7 and V is TRBV3-1; TRBD1 matches at 7 bases. CDR1 is LGHDT and CDR2 is YNNKEL in the germline V gene (reference sequence). J lost 6 bases, V lost 0 bases, and 8 bases had no gene match. This CDR3 is built from 15 residues. CDR3 sequence: CASSQDPDRASEQYF. CDR3 bases: TGTGCCAGCAGCCAAGATCCTGACAGGGCGTCCGAGCAGTACTTC.

In this sample, this clonotype turned up many times. The J gene is TRBJ2-7, the V gene TRBV5-1; 7 positions agree with TRBD1. The length of the CDR3 is 17 residues. The V gene's germline CDR1 is SGHRS and CDR2 YFSETQ. Trimming removed 2 bases from V and 3 bases from J; junction bases left unmatched: 14. CDR3 sequence (DNA): TGCGCCAGCAGCTTAGCGACAGCAGGGGGAGTCGGCTACGAGCAGTACTTC. It is translated as CASSLATAGGVGYEQYF.

The sample holds many counts of this clonotype. The rearrangement uses TRBV7-2 and TRBJ1-1; D is unresolved. CDR3 length: 15 residues. Trimming removed 0 bases at V and 5 bases at J, with 13 bases between. The germline V gene has CDR1 SGHTA and CDR2 FQGNSA. The CDR3 reads CASSLARVGGTEAFF. The DNA for the CDR3 is TGTGCCAGCAGCTTAGCTCGTGTAGGTGGAACTGAAGCTTTCTTT. Supplemented by reference TRBV7-2 and TRBJ1-1, the full variable domain reads GAGVSQSPSNKVTEKGKDVELRCDPISGHTALYWYRQSLGQGLEFLIYFQGNSAPDKSGLPSDRFSAERTGGSVSTLTIQRTQQEDSAVYLCASSLARVGGTEAFFGQGTRLTVV.

This clonotype showed up many times. The V and J genes are TRBV12-3 or TRBV12-4 and TRBJ1-5; D possibly corresponds to TRBD1 (6 bases). The V gene lost 6 bases and the J gene lost 7 bases, with 16 bases spanning the gap. This CDR3 has 14 residues. CDR3 region: CASSLGQLRQPQHF. DNA for the CDR3: TGTGCCAGCAGCCTTGGACAGCTTCGACAGCCCCAGCATTTT.

This clonotype was picked up many times. This sequence joins TRBV20-1 and TRBJ2-7, with D unresolved. V shed 2 bases and J shed 8 bases, with 16 bases lying between them. The CDR3 runs to 13 residues. The germline CDR1 and CDR2 sequences are DFQATT and SNEGSKA (reference sequence). CDR3 in DNA: TGCAGTGCTAGATACGGGCGAGCCCTCCAGCAGTACTTC. Its translation is CSARYGRALQQYF.

This clonotype was seen many times. This rearrangement joins TRBV19 to TRBJ1-1; D gene ambiguous. CDR3 length equals 12 residues. Trimming took off 3 bases at V and 5 bases at J, with 7 bases between the two ends. Germline assignment: CDR1 LNHDA and CDR2 SQIVND (reference sequence). In DNA, the CDR3 is TGTGCCAGTAGTATCGGGCAGACTGAAGCTTTCTTT. Its protein product is CASSIGQTEAFF. Looking up the rest from reference TRBV19 and TRBJ1-1 gives the full variable domain: DGGITQSPKYLFRKEGQNVTLSCEQNLNHDAMYWYRQDPGQGLRLIYYSQIVNDFQKGDIAEGYSVSREKKESFPLTVTSAQKNPTAFYLCASSIGQTEAFFGQGTRLTVV.

This clonotype was observed at least ten times. The J gene is TRBJ2-7, the V gene TRBV2; TRBD2 agrees at 10 bases. Germline V gene data show CDR1 as SNHLY and CDR2 as FYNNEI. The CDR3 runs to 14 residues. With V trimmed by 6 bases and J by 5 bases, 7 bases remained unmatched. CDR3 sequence: CASRTGTSDHEQYF. The CDR3 region has the DNA TGTGCCAGCAGGACCGGGACTAGCGATCACGAGCAGTACTTC.

This clonotype was counted many times. The chain uses TRBV7-2 and TRBJ2-7; TRBD1 agrees at 10 bases. Unmatched junction bases numbered 4, after V lost 5 bases and J lost 0 bases. Germline lookup yields CDR1 SGHTA and CDR2 FQGNSA. CDR3 size: 15 residues. The CDR3 loop reads CASSRTGGPSYEQYF. In DNA form, the CDR3 reads TGTGCCAGCAGCCGGACAGGGGGGCCCTCCTACGAGCAGTACTTC.

At least ten counts were recorded for this clonotype. The rearrangement joins TRBV7-9 to TRBJ2-7; the match to TRBD2 covers 12 bases. V gave up 5 bases and J gave up 7 bases; unmatched junction bases: 3. The CDR3 totals 13 residues. CDR1 and CDR2 from the germline V gene are SEHNR and FQNEAQ (reference sequence). For the CDR3, the DNA is TGTGCCAGCAGCAGACTAGCGGGAGATGAGCAGTACTTC. Its protein is CASSRLAGDEQYF.

This clonotype was counted between two and nine times. V gene TRBV20-1 combines with J gene TRBJ2-7; possible D gene TRBD2, 6 bases. The CDR3 runs 17 residues. The germline CDR1 and CDR2 sequences are DFQATT and SNEGSKA (reference sequence). V was cut by 3 bases and J by 2 bases, with 23 bases left in between. The DNA for the CDR3 is TGCAGTGCTAGCAGCCGAATTACTAGCCCCAACACCTACGAGCAGTACTTC. Residues: CSASSRITSPNTYEQYF.

This clonotype occurred many times. The rearrangement joins TRBV18 to TRBJ1-1; 7 bases map to TRBD1. Per germline, CDR1 KGHSH and CDR2 LQKENI. The V gene end was trimmed by 2 bases and the J gene end by 8 bases; junction bases not matched to a gene: 5. The CDR3 is 13 residues long. The CDR3 loop is CASSPRQGVEAFF. DNA for the CDR3: TGTGCCAGCTCACCAAGACAGGGAGTGGAAGCTTTCTTT. Full variable domain (rest looked up from reference TRBV18 and TRBJ1-1): NAGVMQNPRHLVRRRGQEARLRCSPMKGHSHVYWYRQLPEEGLKFMVYLQKENIIDESGMPKERFSAEFPKEGPSILRIQQVVRGDSAAYFCASSPRQGVEAFFGQGTRLTVV.

This chain joins TRBV7-9 and TRBJ1-1, with D maybe TRBD1 (6 bases). Germline loops: CDR1 SEHNR, CDR2 FQNEAQ (reference sequence). This CDR3 spans 15 amino acids. The ends were cut back, 1 base at V and 8 bases at J, with 17 bases in the middle. The CDR3 DNA sequence: TGTGCCAGCAGCTTAGGAGAAGCAGGGGAAAGGGAAGCTTTCTTT. This encodes CASSLGEAGEREAFF.

This clonotype has at least ten counts. The chain joins TRBV20-1 to TRBJ2-5, with a tentative D call TRBD1 (5 bases). V was trimmed by 3 bases and J by 0 bases, leaving 11 bases between them. Germline values: CDR1 DFQATT, CDR2 SNEGSKA (reference sequence). This CDR3 has 14 residues. The CDR3 DNA is TGCAGTGCTAGCCAGGGCTGGTACCAAGAGACCCAGTACTTC. The encoded protein is CSASQGWYQETQYF.

At least ten counts were recorded for this clonotype. This chain connects TRBV12-3 or TRBV12-4 to TRBJ2-5, with D hard to call. The V gene lost 1 base and the J gene lost 5 bases, with 8 bases spanning the gap. CDR3 length: 13 amino acids. CDR3 coding DNA: TGTGCCAGCAGTTTAGGCCTAGGGGAGACCCAGTACTTC. Translating it yields CASSLGLGETQYF.

The sample holds many counts of this clonotype. The chain joins TRBV2 to TRBJ2-7; 9 nucleotides align to TRBD1. The CDR3 sequence is 15 residues long. V shed 3 bases, J shed 3 bases, and the junction held 6 bases outside the gene matches. CDR1 is SNHLY and CDR2 is FYNNEI in the germline V gene. In DNA form, the CDR3 reads TGTGCCAGCAGTGAGGGGGGACAGGGCGGCTACGAGCAGTACTTC. This sequence encodes CASSEGGQGGYEQYF.